A selection of T cell receptor beta chains follows, all from one sample in a study of beta chain features in type 1 diabetes. Sequencing used immunoSEQ multiplex PCR; TCRdb keeps in-frame clones, though not all of them. The repertoire includes some 150,000 clones, less than 10% of them detected once, and 0.55% to 0.75% sits in the top ten. Sequenced: central memory CD4+ T cells from blood. The origin of the receptors is a middle-aged woman in good health. CDR3s include the opening cysteine and the closing phenylalanine or tryptophan. A D gene is named only where the DNA matches it firmly. Clone size is given for some rows only: seen once, a few or many times, or a class if the clone is expanded.

NA	few	TRBV21-1	TRBJ2-2	CASSAPGLAGWAGELFF	TGTGCCAGCAGCGCTCCGGGACTAGCGGGGTGGGCCGGGGAGCTGTTTTTT
TRBD2	NA	TRBV4-1	TRBJ2-3	CASSQEKRLAGQSFTDTQYF	TGCGCCAGCAGCCAAGAGAAACGGCTAGCGGGCCAATCCTTCACAGATACGCAGTATTTT
TRBD1	few	TRBV7-9	TRBJ1-2	CASSFGTGPYGYTF	TGTGCCAGCAGCTTCGGGACAGGGCCCTATGGCTACACCTTC
TRBD2	NA	TRBV4-2	TRBJ2-5	CASSQGTSGGAVTQYF	TGTGCCAGCAGCCAAGGCACTAGCGGGGGGGCCGTGACCCAGTACTTC
NA	NA	TRBV9	TRBJ1-2	CAGSGVLSYGYTF	TGTGCCGGGTCGGGGGTATTGAGCTATGGCTACACCTTC
NA	NA	TRBV7-2	TRBJ1-3	CASSLNGPQTSGNTIYF	TGTGCCAGCAGCTTAAACGGTCCACAGACCTCTGGAAACACCATATATTTT
NA	NA	TRBV7-2	TRBJ2-1	CASSLLVQTYNEQFF	TGTGCCAGCAGCTTACTGGTACAGACCTACAATGAGCAGTTCTTC
TRBD2	few	TRBV6-6	TRBJ2-7	CASSYIGDSGGEQYF	TGTGCCAGCAGTTACATAGGTGATTCGGGGGGTGAGCAGTACTTC
NA	NA	TRBV6-5	TRBJ2-1	CASSARDEQFF	TGTGCCAGCAGTGCGCGGGATGAGCAGTTCTTC
TRBD1	NA	TRBV5-1	TRBJ2-2	CASSFGQGNTGELFF	TGCGCCAGCAGCTTCGGACAGGGAAACACCGGGGAGCTGTTTTTT
NA	NA	TRBV20-1	TRBJ2-2	CSARLTGELFF	TGCAGTGCTCGACTGACCGGGGAGCTGTTTTTT
NA	few	TRBV4-3	TRBJ1-4	CASSQDGGTGDDEKLFF	TGCGCCAGCAGCCAAGACGGTGGTACGGGGGATGATGAAAAACTGTTTTTT
NA	few	TRBV4-3	TRBJ2-3	CASSQQGSGSDTQYF	TGCGCCAGCAGCCAACAAGGGAGTGGTTCAGATACGCAGTATTTT
TRBD2	NA	TRBV10-2	TRBJ2-3	CASRAGGSTDTQYF	TGCGCCAGCAGAGCGGGGGGGAGCACAGATACGCAGTATTTT
NA	few	TRBV5-1	TRBJ1-1	CASSLGHPNTEAFF	TGCGCCAGCAGCCTGGGACATCCGAACACTGAAGCTTTCTTT
NA	NA	TRBV5-4	TRBJ2-5	CASSSPGRGRETQYF	TGTGCCAGCAGCTCTCCCGGCAGGGGTCGGGAGACCCAGTACTTC
NA	NA	TRBV9	TRBJ2-5	CASSVQGLKETQYF	TGTGCCAGCAGCGTCCAGGGACTTAAAGAGACCCAGTACTTC
TRBD2	many	TRBV19	TRBJ2-1	CASSIGGGGEQFF	TGTGCCAGTAGTATTGGGGGGGGAGGTGAGCAGTTCTTC
NA	few	TRBV5-1	TRBJ2-5	CASSLAYQETQYF	TGCGCCAGCAGCTTGGCATACCAAGAGACCCAGTACTTC
NA	NA	TRBV5-6	TRBJ2-5	CASSPTDRGAGETQYF	TGTGCCAGCAGCCCCACGGACCGGGGGGCCGGGGAGACCCAGTACTTC
NA	NA	TRBV6-6	TRBJ2-5	CASSYGEQETQYF	TGTGCCAGCAGTTACGGTGAGCAAGAGACCCAGTACTTC
TRBD1	NA	TRBV19	TRBJ1-2	CASSTGQGSSYGYTF	TGTGCCAGTAGTACAGGACAGGGCTCGAGCTATGGCTACACCTTC
TRBD2	few	TRBV6-6	TRBJ2-3	CASSSRLAGGTDTQYF	TGTGCCAGCAGTTCCCGACTAGCGGGGGGCACAGATACGCAGTATTTT
TRBD1	NA	TRBV5-4	TRBJ2-7	CASSGGQGVVYEQYF	TGTGCCAGCAGCGGGGGACAGGGTGTCGTATACGAGCAGTACTTC
NA	NA	TRBV29-1	TRBJ2-1	CSVQVGRVNEQFF	TGCAGCGTTCAAGTGGGCAGGGTCAATGAGCAGTTCTTC
TRBD1	NA	TRBV5-1	TRBJ1-1	CASSFFTGTGGRANTEAFF	TGCGCCAGCAGCTTTTTTACCGGGACAGGGGGCCGAGCGAACACTGAAGCTTTCTTT
NA	NA	TRBV7-9	TRBJ1-5	CASSRQGQGLEIQPQHF	TGTGCCAGCAGCCGTCAGGGGCAGGGGTTGGAGATCCAGCCCCAGCATTTT
NA	few	TRBV5-4	TRBJ2-3	CASSLSSSTDTQYF	TGTGCCAGCAGCTTATCGTCTAGCACAGATACGCAGTATTTT
NA	few	TRBV14	TRBJ2-7	CASSQGSVGYRYF	TGTGCCAGCAGCCAAGGCTCCGTCGGCTACAGGTACTTC
NA	NA	TRBV10-2	TRBJ1-3	CASSVRTDGNTIYF	TGCGCCAGCAGTGTAAGGACTGATGGAAACACCATATATTTT
NA	few	TRBV7-2	TRBJ2-2	CASSLMGGGLFF	TGTGCCAGCAGCCTGATGGGGGGAGGGCTGTTTTTT
TRBD1	few	TRBV5-1	TRBJ1-1	CASSSGTGAMNTEAFF	TGCGCCAGCAGCAGTGGGACAGGGGCTATGAACACTGAAGCTTTCTTT
NA	NA	TRBV29-1	TRBJ2-3	CSVVQRGSTDTQYF	TGCAGCGTTGTTCAGCGCGGAAGCACAGATACGCAGTATTTT
TRBD1	NA	TRBV4-2	TRBJ2-3	CASSATGVSTDTQYF	TGTGCCAGCAGCGCTACAGGGGTTAGCACAGATACGCAGTATTTT
NA	NA	TRBV5-1	TRBJ1-1	CASSLEQGGHTEAFF	TGCGCCAGCAGCTTGGAACAGGGCGGACACACTGAAGCTTTCTTT
NA	few	TRBV5-6	TRBJ1-1	CASSSLVPGGATEAFF	TGTGCCAGCAGCAGCCTGGTACCGGGGGGCGCAACTGAAGCTTTCTTT
NA	few	TRBV7-7	TRBJ2-3	CASSPGTTSTDTQYF	TGTGCTAGCAGCCCCGGGACAACTAGCACAGATACGCAGTATTTT
TRBD2	few	TRBV6-1	TRBJ2-5	CASSEATSGRETQYF	TGTGCCAGCAGTGAAGCGACTAGCGGGAGGGAGACCCAGTACTTC
TRBD1	NA	TRBV19	TRBJ1-2	CASTEEGGQGIYGYTF	TGTGCCAGTACCGAGGAGGGCGGACAGGGAATCTATGGCTACACCTTC
TRBD1	few	TRBV6-6	TRBJ2-3	CASSYGRGQGAPTQYF	TGTGCCAGCAGTTATGGTCGGGGACAGGGGGCTCCTACGCAGTATTTT
TRBD1	NA	TRBV5-1	TRBJ1-1	CASSSTGGNTEAFF	TGCGCCAGCAGCTCGACAGGGGGAAACACTGAAGCTTTCTTT
NA	NA	TRBV6-9	TRBJ1-2	CASTPGLYGYTF	TGTGCCAGCACCCCAGGGTTGTATGGCTACACCTTC
NA	few	TRBV4-3	TRBJ2-2	CASSRGVPRTGELFF	TGCGCCAGCAGCCGGGGGGTACCGCGCACCGGGGAGCTGTTTTTT
NA	once	TRBV19	TRBJ2-3	CASRPLALGTDTQYF	TGTGCCAGTAGGCCGCTAGCCCTGGGGACAGATACGCAGTATTTT
TRBD1	many	TRBV2	TRBJ2-6	CASRWGEGAPGANVLTF	TGTGCCAGCAGGTGGGGTGAGGGGGCTCCCGGGGCCAACGTCCTGACTTTC